This is a list of T cell receptor beta chains from one sample in a study of blood T cell repertoires in COVID-19. Generated by immunoSEQ multiplex PCR, the TCRdb table keeps only in-frame clones and is missing some. Among 140,000 to 150,000 clones listed, 80% to 85% were seen once. Sequenced sample: peripheral blood. The receptors shown here come from a human donor in a cohort sampled during active COVID-19. Each CDR3 is given with its conserved first and last residue. D genes are given only for firm matches. Only some rows state a clone size, as once, few, many or a class for expanded clones.

d_call: TRBD2; v_call: TRBV19; clone_size: -; j_call: TRBJ2-7; cdr3_aa: CASRMTSGISYEQYF; cdr3_nt: TGTGCCAGTAGAATGACTAGCGGGATCTCCTACGAGCAGTACTTC
d_call: -; v_call: TRBV7-3; clone_size: -; j_call: TRBJ2-3; cdr3_aa: CASSLIQANMGTQYF; cdr3_nt: TGTGCCAGCAGCTTAATTCAGGCCAACATGGGTACGCAGTATTTT
d_call: TRBD2; v_call: TRBV10-3; clone_size: -; j_call: TRBJ2-3; cdr3_aa: CAISEGLAGATDTQYF; cdr3_nt: TGTGCCATCAGTGAAGGCTTAGCGGGAGCCACAGATACGCAGTATTTT
d_call: TRBD1; v_call: TRBV4-3; clone_size: -; j_call: TRBJ2-5; cdr3_aa: CASSQDGTGGLETQYF; cdr3_nt: TGCGCCAGCAGCCAAGACGGGACAGGGGGCTTAGAGACCCAGTACTTC
d_call: -; v_call: TRBV6-2/TRBV6-3; clone_size: -; j_call: TRBJ2-7; cdr3_aa: CASSYREQGPDSYEQYF; cdr3_nt: TGTGCCAGCAGTTATAGGGAACAGGGCCCGGACTCCTACGAGCAGTACTTC
d_call: -; v_call: TRBV9; clone_size: -; j_call: TRBJ2-5; cdr3_aa: CASSVDNARTQYF; cdr3_nt: TGTGCCAGCAGCGTTGACAACGCTCGGACCCAGTACTTC
d_call: -; v_call: TRBV9; clone_size: -; j_call: TRBJ2-7; cdr3_aa: CASSVVPGVFYEQYF; cdr3_nt: TGTGCCAGCAGCGTAGTTCCAGGGGTTTTCTACGAGCAGTACTTC
d_call: TRBD1; v_call: TRBV19; clone_size: -; j_call: TRBJ2-7; cdr3_aa: CASSIRTGTGAPGEGQYF; cdr3_nt: TGTGCCAGTAGTATACGTACCGGGACAGGGGCCCCCGGCGAGGGGCAGTACTTC
d_call: TRBD1; v_call: TRBV2; clone_size: -; j_call: TRBJ1-6; cdr3_aa: CASREGTVGSPLHF; cdr3_nt: TGTGCCAGCAGGGAAGGGACAGTCGGTTCACCCCTCCACTTT
d_call: TRBD2; v_call: TRBV18; clone_size: -; j_call: TRBJ2-3; cdr3_aa: CASSPRMRTSGRLDTQYF; cdr3_nt: TGTGCCAGCTCACCACGAATGAGGACTAGCGGGAGATTAGATACGCAGTATTTT
d_call: -; v_call: TRBV28; clone_size: -; j_call: TRBJ2-5; cdr3_aa: CASAGKTQYF; cdr3_nt: TGTGCCAGCGCGGGAAAGACCCAGTACTTC
d_call: TRBD1; v_call: TRBV5-1; clone_size: -; j_call: TRBJ1-6; cdr3_aa: CASSFLSGQVNSPLHF; cdr3_nt: TGCGCCAGCAGCTTCCTCTCGGGACAGGTTAATTCACCCCTCCACTTT
d_call: -; v_call: TRBV6-5; clone_size: few; j_call: TRBJ1-5; cdr3_aa: CASIQGNQPQHF; cdr3_nt: TGTGCCAGCATTCAGGGCAATCAGCCCCAGCATTTT
d_call: -; v_call: TRBV3-1/TRBV3-2; clone_size: -; j_call: TRBJ1-1; cdr3_aa: CASSQRHMNTEAFF; cdr3_nt: TGTGCCAGCAGCCAACGACACATGAACACTGAAGCTTTCTTT
d_call: -; v_call: TRBV29-1; clone_size: -; j_call: TRBJ2-7; cdr3_aa: CSVGQVGLAYEQYF; cdr3_nt: TGCAGCGTTGGCCAGGTTGGCCTTGCTTACGAGCAGTACTTC
d_call: TRBD1; v_call: TRBV4-2; clone_size: -; j_call: TRBJ1-6; cdr3_aa: CASSQDSMTGGFPLHF; cdr3_nt: TGTGCCAGCAGCCAAGATTCGATGACAGGGGGCTTCCCCCTCCACTTT
d_call: -; v_call: TRBV7-9; clone_size: -; j_call: TRBJ1-2; cdr3_aa: CASSLGGNSYGYTF; cdr3_nt: TGTGCCAGCAGCTTAGGTGGCAATTCGTATGGCTACACCTTC
d_call: TRBD2; v_call: TRBV19; clone_size: -; j_call: TRBJ2-6; cdr3_aa: CASTPDPGLAFSGANVLTF; cdr3_nt: TGTGCCAGCACACCCGATCCGGGACTAGCCTTCTCTGGGGCCAACGTCCTGACTTTC
d_call: -; v_call: TRBV9; clone_size: -; j_call: TRBJ1-2; cdr3_aa: CASSEEGLMNYGYTF; cdr3_nt: TGTGCCAGCAGCGAAGAAGGACTGATGAACTATGGCTACACCTTC
d_call: -; v_call: TRBV6-2/TRBV6-3; clone_size: -; j_call: TRBJ2-3; cdr3_aa: CASSYSTRSPTDTQYF; cdr3_nt: TGTGCCAGCAGTTACTCGACTCGGTCTCCAACAGATACGCAGTATTTT
d_call: -; v_call: TRBV9; clone_size: once; j_call: TRBJ1-4; cdr3_aa: CASSPRASGEKLFF; cdr3_nt: TGTGCCAGCAGCCCGCGGGCCAGTGGTGAAAAACTGTTTTTT
d_call: -; v_call: TRBV10-3; clone_size: once; j_call: TRBJ1-1; cdr3_aa: CAISAGDTEAFF; cdr3_nt: TGTGCCATCAGTGCAGGGGACACTGAAGCTTTCTTT
d_call: -; v_call: TRBV13; clone_size: -; j_call: TRBJ2-7; cdr3_aa: CASSPSSYEQYF; cdr3_nt: TGTGCCAGCAGCCCGAGCTCCTACGAGCAGTACTTC
d_call: -; v_call: TRBV19; clone_size: -; j_call: TRBJ2-7; cdr3_aa: CASSKQGIYEQYF; cdr3_nt: TGTGCCAGTAGTAAACAGGGAATCTACGAGCAGTACTTC
d_call: -; v_call: TRBV10-3; clone_size: -; j_call: TRBJ2-7; cdr3_aa: CAISGGSDSSYEQYF; cdr3_nt: TGTGCCATCAGTGGGGGGTCGGACAGTTCCTACGAGCAGTACTTC
d_call: TRBD1; v_call: TRBV6-5; clone_size: -; j_call: TRBJ1-1; cdr3_aa: CASSTGEMNTEAFF; cdr3_nt: TGTGCCAGCAGTACAGGGGAAATGAACACTGAAGCTTTCTTT
d_call: -; v_call: TRBV9; clone_size: -; j_call: TRBJ2-3; cdr3_aa: CASSPVGAGVDTQYF; cdr3_nt: TGTGCCAGCAGCCCTGTGGGGGCGGGAGTTGATACGCAGTATTTT